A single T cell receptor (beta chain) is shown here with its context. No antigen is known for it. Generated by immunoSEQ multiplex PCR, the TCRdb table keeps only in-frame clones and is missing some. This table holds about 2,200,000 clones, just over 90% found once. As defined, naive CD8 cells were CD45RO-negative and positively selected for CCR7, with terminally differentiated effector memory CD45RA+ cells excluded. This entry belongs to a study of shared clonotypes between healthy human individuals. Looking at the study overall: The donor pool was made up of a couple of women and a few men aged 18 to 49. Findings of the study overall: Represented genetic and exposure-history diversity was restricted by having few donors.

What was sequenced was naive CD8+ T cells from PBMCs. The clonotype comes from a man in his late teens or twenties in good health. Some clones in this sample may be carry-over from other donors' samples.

The CDR3 region has the DNA TGTGCCAGCAGCCTAGGGACAGGGACCTACAATGAGCAGTTCTTC. Translated, it gives CASSLGTGTYNEQFF. The V call is TRBV7-6, the J call TRBJ2-1; 9 bases fit TRBD1. V shed 5 bases and J 2 bases; nucleotides not matched to a gene: 4. Germline-derived CDR1 and CDR2 are SGHVS and FNYEAQ. There are 15 residues in the CDR3. The whole variable domain, filled in from reference TRBV7-6 and TRBJ2-1, reads GAGVSQSPRYKVTKRGQDVALRCDPISGHVSLYWYRQALGQGPEFLTYFNYEAQQDKSGLPNDRFSAERPEGSISTLTIQRTEQRDSAMYRCASSLGTGTYNEQFFGPGTRLTVL.